The 21 T cell receptor beta chains reported below all come from one sample, sequenced in a study of T cell repertoires in cytomegalovirus infection. TCRdb reprocessed the reads with MiXCR, giving one entry per CDR3 protein. Of more than 650,000 distinct CDR3 sequences in the sample, 35% to 45% were seen once. Sequences were obtained from PBMCs. The origin of the receptors is a human donor in good health (CMV status not recorded). Some clones in this sample may be carry-over from other donors' samples.

Of note for this clonotype: This sequence may be a read error, since a much larger clone differs from it by one base. The chain links TRBV12-3 or TRBV12-4 to TRBJ1-5; 7 positions match TRBD1. J gave up 6 bases and V 4 bases, and 6 bases lay outside the gene matches. The CDR3 is 14 residues long. This CDR3 is CASSYTGEVQPQHF. CDR3 DNA: TGTGCCAGCAGTTATACAGGGGAAGTTCAGCCCCAGCATTTT.

This clonotype was detected ten times or more. The chain carries TRBV7-2 and TRBJ1-6; D ambiguous. Between the trimmed V and J ends, which lost 4 bases and 6 bases, there was a span of 16 bases. CDR1 is SGHTA and CDR2 is FQGNSA in the germline V gene. The CDR3 spans 16 residues. CDR3 protein: CASSSAGFIRNSPLHF. The DNA for the CDR3 is TGTGCCAGCAGCTCGGCGGGGTTTATCCGTAATTCACCCCTCCACTTT.

The sample holds a few counts of this clonotype. The chain joins TRBV12-3 or TRBV12-4 to TRBJ2-4; 7 positions agree with TRBD1. V was clipped by 4 bases and J by 8 bases; unmatched bases: 11. The CDR3 runs to 15 residues. CDR3 protein: CASSYRGGAIDIQYF. CDR3 bases: TGTGCCAGCAGTTACAGGGGTGGGGCGATCGACATTCAGTACTTC.

This clonotype was seen only a few times. The chain is built from TRBV28 and TRBJ1-1, with 10 bases identical to TRBD1. The CDR3 consists of 15 residues. V shed 6 bases, J shed 11 bases, and the junction held 15 bases outside the gene matches. CDR1 is MDHEN and CDR2 is SYDVKM in the germline V gene. The CDR3 spells CASSSTGTGVLWAFF. The CDR3 DNA is TGTGCCAGCAGCTCTACCGGGACAGGGGTGTTGTGGGCTTTCTTT.

Details on this clonotype: Given a much more abundant clone one base away, this may be a read error. This chain uses TRBV7-2 with TRBJ2-1; D perhaps matches TRBD2 (6 bases). The CDR3 extends over 15 amino acids. Trimming took 4 bases from V and 8 from J, leaving 18 bases between them. Germline CDR1 and CDR2: SGHTA and FQGNSA. The CDR3 here is CASSSDRDFMYEQFF. The CDR3 DNA follows: TGTGCCAGCAGCTCAGATCGGGACTTCATGTATGAGCAGTTCTTC.

The V gene is TRBV24-1, the J gene TRBJ2-3; D possibly corresponds to TRBD2 (6 bases). The ends were cut back, 4 bases at V and 0 bases at J, with 10 bases in the middle. The germline V gene has CDR1 KGHDR and CDR2 SFDVKD. This CDR3 has 15 residues. Here the CDR3 reads CATSDRDFSTDTQYF. CDR3 nucleotide sequence: TGTGCCACCAGTGACCGGGACTTTAGCACAGATACGCAGTATTTT.

This clonotype came up a few times. The V and J genes are TRBV27 and TRBJ2-2; TRBD1 might be the D (5 bases). This CDR3 comprises 14 residues. V was trimmed by 8 bases and J by 3 bases, leaving 13 bases between them. The V gene's germline CDR1 is MNHEY and CDR2 SMNVEV (reference sequence). The CDR3 here is CASLPTAYTGELFF. CDR3 nucleotides: TGTGCCAGCCTCCCGACAGCCTACACCGGGGAGCTGTTTTTT.

The rearrangement uses TRBV12-3 or TRBV12-4 and TRBJ2-5; D gene uncertain. This CDR3 spans 12 amino acids. The V end lost 8 bases, the J end lost 5 bases, and 12 bases lay between the germline ends. The CDR3 region has the DNA TGTGCCAGCGGTGCATCTACGGAGACCCAGTACTTC. Its translation: CASGASTETQYF.

Concerning this clonotype: Sequence at one end of the junction differs from germline and may be a read error. The chain employs TRBV6-2 or TRBV6-3 and TRBJ2-4; no clear D gene. Germline loops: CDR1 MNHEY, CDR2 SVGEGT. The CDR3 is 14 residues long. The CDR3 bases are TGTGCCAGCAGCCCCCCCCCGATCAAAAACATTAAGTACTTC. Its protein product is CASSPPPIKNIKYF.

This clonotype turned up a few times. V usage is TRBV4-1 and J usage is TRBJ2-6; either TRBD1 or TRBD2 may fit D (5 bases each). Germline loops: CDR1 MGHRA, CDR2 YSYEKL. The CDR3 length is 19 residues. V was trimmed by 1 base and J by 1 base, leaving 17 bases between them. Here the CDR3 DNA reads TGCGCCAGCAGCCAAGTTGGTAGAGGGGTGAGTTCTGGGGCCAACGTCCTGACTTTC. Translation gives CASSQVGRGVSSGANVLTF.

This clonotype has a count of ten or more. This chain connects TRBV12-3 or TRBV12-4 to TRBJ1-5; tentatively, D is TRBD1 (5 bases). V gave up 10 bases and J gave up 1 base, with 20 bases separating them. The CDR3 has 16 residues. CDR3 DNA: TGTGCCATCACTCAGGGTTCGGTGTGGAGCAATCAGCCCCAGCATTTT. Translating it yields CAITQGSVWSNQPQHF.

The chain combines TRBV7-6 with TRBJ2-1; 8 bases map to TRBD2. Trimming took 6 bases from V and 9 from J; bases not matched to a gene: 13. This CDR3 has 15 residues. Germline CDR1 and CDR2: SGHVS and FNYEAQ. The chain's CDR3 is CASSTSGSQGSEQFF. The DNA of the CDR3 is TGTGCCAGCAGTACAAGCGGGAGTCAAGGGAGTGAGCAGTTCTTC. Full variable domain (rest looked up from reference TRBV7-6 and TRBJ2-1): GAGVSQSPRYKVTKRGQDVALRCDPISGHVSLYWYRQALGQGPEFLTYFNYEAQQDKSGLPNDRFSAERPEGSISTLTIQRTEQRDSAMYRCASSTSGSQGSEQFFGPGTRLTVL.

This clonotype came up many times. The chain links TRBV12-3 or TRBV12-4 to TRBJ2-1, with a tentative D call TRBD1 (5 bases). The CDR3 consists of 15 residues. The germline V and J ends were trimmed by 3 bases and 4 bases, with 13 bases remaining between them. The DNA for the CDR3 is TGTGCCAGCAGTTTCCGTGCAGGGTCTTACAATGAGCAGTTCTTC. It codes for CASSFRAGSYNEQFF.

This clonotype occurred once. The chain carries TRBV5-6 and TRBJ2-2; perhaps TRBD2 as D (6 bases). The V and J ends lost 4 bases and 3 bases respectively, with 31 bases between them. The germline gives CDR1 SGHDT, CDR2 YYEEEE. There are 21 residues in the CDR3. CDR3 sequence: CASSTQDSERVLSPDTGELFF. CDR3 DNA: TGTGCCAGCAGCACGCAGGACTCGGAGCGGGTCCTTAGCCCGGACACCGGGGAGCTGTTTTTT.

V is TRBV12-3 or TRBV12-4 and J is TRBJ1-6; possibly TRBD1 for D (5 bases). Trimming removed 7 bases from V and 4 bases from J, with 17 bases in between. CDR3 length: 16 amino acids. CDR3 nucleotides: TGTGCCAGCACCTCGGGGCACGGACTTTATAATTCACCCCTCCACTTT. Encoded protein: CASTSGHGLYNSPLHF.

Remarks on this clonotype: A read error may be the cause here, since a much bigger clone is one base away. This rearrangement joins TRBV18 to TRBJ2-7; TRBD1 agrees at 8 bases. V was clipped by 3 bases and J by 5 bases; unmatched bases: 3. CDR1 is KGHSH and CDR2 is LQKENI in the germline V gene. CDR3 length: 13 amino acids. The CDR3 nucleotides are TGTGCCAGCTCACCGGGCAGGGGGCACGAGCAGTACTTC. It encodes CASSPGRGHEQYF.

This clonotype was picked up many times. This chain connects TRBV7-2 to TRBJ1-5; unclear D gene. The germline CDR1 and CDR2 sequences are SGHTA and FQGNSA. This CDR3 has 13 amino acids. V shed 1 base and J shed 4 bases, with 5 bases lying between them. DNA for the CDR3: TGTGCCAGCAGCTTAGTCGGAAATCAGCCCCAGCATTTT. Translation: CASSLVGNQPQHF.

This chain joins TRBV10-3 and TRBJ2-7; a weak D match, TRBD2 (5 bases). Germline-derived CDR1 and CDR2 are ENHRY and SYGVKD. The CDR3 spans 12 residues. The V end was cut by 6 bases, the J end by 3 bases, with 9 bases between. Written as DNA, the CDR3 is TGTGCCATCAGCGCACTAGACTACGAGCAGTACTTC. Translating it yields CAISALDYEQYF.

This chain connects TRBV12-3 or TRBV12-4 to TRBJ2-3, with D hard to call. The CDR3 covers 15 residues. V lost 0 bases and J lost 2, with 9 bases in between. The CDR3 coding sequence is TGTGCCAGCAGTTTAGCCGCCCTAAACACAGATACGCAGTATTTT. Amino acid sequence: CASSLAALNTDTQYF.

This sequence joins TRBV3-1 and TRBJ1-5; 7 nucleotides match TRBD1. This CDR3 has 16 residues. The junction had 11 bases not matched to a gene; V was cut back by 6 bases and J by 3 bases. Germline V gene data show CDR1 as LGHDT and CDR2 as YNNKEL (reference sequence). The CDR3 spells CASSLEQGTFNQPQHF. The CDR3 bases are TGTGCCAGCAGTCTCGAACAGGGGACCTTCAATCAGCCCCAGCATTTT.

Regarding this clonotype: This clone may be a read error of a much larger clone one base away. V gene TRBV7-3 combines with J gene TRBJ2-2; 8 positions agree with TRBD1. CDR3 length: 17 residues. Germline V lookup: CDR1 SGHTA, CDR2 FQGTGA. The CDR3 nucleotides read TGTGCCAGCAGCTTGGCTCCAGGGGGCGCATCCACCGGGGAGCTGTCTTTT. It yields the protein CASSLAPGGASTGELSF.